Below, 28 T cell receptor beta chains from the same sample are listed, as sequenced in a study of blood T cells in healthy people across ages. With a J-beta primer mix and a sample-barcoded 5' primer, a second PCR ran 7 to 11 cycles. Each CDR3 protein is one row after TCRdb ran MiXCR on the 5' RACE reads. The sample consists of some 640,000 distinct CDR3 sequences, about 30% of them appearing once. The specimen sequenced was blood. The receptors come from a woman over 75 in good health.

The chain joins TRBV30 to TRBJ2-7; TRBD2 might be the D (5 bases). The CDR3 runs to 14 residues. Trimming took 5 bases from V and 6 from J, leaving 20 bases between them. Per germline, CDR1 GTSNPN and CDR2 SVGIG (reference sequence). The CDR3 reads CAWWWGAGVGEQYF. CDR3 nucleotide sequence: TGTGCCTGGTGGTGGGGAGCAGGAGTAGGCGAGCAGTACTTC.

With regard to this clonotype: A much more abundant neighbour one base away suggests this may be a read error. J is TRBJ2-7 and V is TRBV11-2; maybe TRBD1 (5 bases). The J call is in doubt because the DNA end fits TRBJ2-5 better. Germline CDR1 and CDR2: SGHAT and FQNNGV. This CDR3 has 14 residues. CDR3 DNA: TGTGCCAGCGGCTCGCAGGGTTTTGGCGAGACCCAGTACTTC. Translated: CASGSQGFGETQYF.

On this clonotype itself: One base away lies a much larger clone, so this may be a sequencing read error. The chain joins TRBV4-3 to TRBJ2-5; TRBD2 matches at 9 bases. Losses at the gene ends were 5 bases for V and 11 bases for J; bases not matched to a gene: 18. CDR1 LGHNA and CDR2 YSLEER come from the germline V gene. CDR3 size: 16 residues. The CDR3 nucleotides read TGCGCCAGCAGCTTGGGGGGAGGACTAGCGTTAAATGAGCAGTACTTC. It encodes CASSLGGGLALNEQYF.

Many counts were recorded for this clonotype. The chain links TRBV28 to TRBJ2-4, with D unresolved. The CDR3 is 15 residues long. V was clipped by 3 bases and J by 2 bases, with 11 bases between them. Germline CDR1 MDHEN, CDR2 SYDVKM. In nucleotides, the CDR3 is TGTGCCAGCAGTTTCGAAGGCTTAACCAAAAACATTCAGTACTTC. It yields the protein CASSFEGLTKNIQYF.

This sequence joins TRBV12-3 or TRBV12-4 and TRBJ1-2; 7 positions agree with TRBD1. V lost 3 bases to trimming and J lost 2 bases; unmatched junction nucleotides: 9. This CDR3 contains 16 residues. The CDR3: CASSLAFRGQNYGYTF. Written as DNA, the CDR3 is TGTGCCAGCAGTTTGGCTTTTAGGGGGCAGAACTATGGCTACACCTTC.

The genes are TRBV7-9 and TRBJ1-6; 9 bases are a match to TRBD1. The CDR3 runs to 17 residues. V shed 5 bases, J shed 9 bases, and the junction held 14 bases outside the gene matches. The germline CDR1 and CDR2 sequences are SEHNR and FQNEAQ (reference sequence). The CDR3 DNA sequence: TGTGCCAGCAGCCTCATGGGACAGGGTGGTTTTGGTTCACCCCTCCACTTT. Translated: CASSLMGQGGFGSPLHF.

The sample holds a few counts of this clonotype. The genes are TRBV5-1 and TRBJ1-3; 11 nucleotides agree with TRBD1. The CDR3 is 16 amino acids. The germline CDR1 and CDR2 sequences are SGHRS and YFSETQ. V was pared by 3 bases and J by 2 bases, with 4 bases of the junction left unmatched. The CDR3 nucleotides read TGCGCCAGCAGCTCATCGGGACAGGGGGCTGGAAACACCATATATTTT. Protein sequence: CASSSSGQGAGNTIYF.

There are many counts of this clonotype. The chain employs TRBV9 and TRBJ2-4; 11 nucleotides match TRBD2. Germline V gene data show CDR1 as SGDLS and CDR2 as YYNGEE. The junction had 8 bases not matched to a gene; V was cut back by 3 bases and J by 0 bases. This CDR3 has 18 amino acids. CDR3 amino acids: CASSATSGGHLAKNIQYF. CDR3 DNA: TGTGCCAGCAGCGCCACTAGCGGGGGCCACCTAGCCAAAAACATTCAGTACTTC.

Remarks on this clonotype: At one end, the junction sequence differs from germline, possibly due to a read error. The chain joins TRBV3-1 to TRBJ2-7, with D uncertain. The CDR3 is made up of 11 amino acids. The germline gives CDR1 LGHDT, CDR2 YNNKEL (reference sequence). The CDR3 sequence: CASSQDQGLHF. The CDR3 coding sequence is TGTGCCAGCAGCCAGGACCAAGGGCTCCACTTC.

CDR3 bases: TGCGCCAGCAGCTTGGAGGGACAGGGGAGCACCGGGGAGCTGTTTTTT. Its protein product is CASSLEGQGSTGELFF. The genes are TRBV5-1 and TRBJ2-2, with TRBD1 matching over 10 bases. This CDR3 has 16 amino acids. J was trimmed by 4 bases and V by 0 bases; bases with no gene match: 3. Germline V CDR1 and CDR2: SGHRS, YFSETQ.

Only a few counts were recorded for this clonotype. The chain combines TRBV9 with TRBJ1-4, with D hard to call. Per the germline V gene, CDR1 is SGDLS and CDR2 is YYNGEE. V dropped 3 bases and J dropped 2 bases, with 17 bases sitting between them. The CDR3 consists of 17 residues. The CDR3 loop reads CASSATDFSSTNEKLFF. In nucleotides, the CDR3 is TGTGCCAGCAGCGCGACGGATTTTTCGTCGACTAATGAAAAACTGTTTTTT.

The J gene is TRBJ1-3, the V gene TRBV2; D is ambiguous. The V end lost 5 bases, the J end lost 5 bases, and 4 bases lay between the germline ends. Germline V gene sequence: CDR1 SNHLY, CDR2 FYNNEI. The CDR3 is made up of 11 amino acids. The DNA for the CDR3 is TGTGCCAGCAGTTCGCGAAACACCATATATTTT. It translates to CASSSRNTIYF.

This clonotype was seen a handful of times. The J gene is TRBJ1-1, the V gene TRBV4-2; D is unresolved. The V end lost 0 bases, the J end lost 6 bases, and 14 bases lay between the germline ends. Germline-derived CDR1 and CDR2 are LGHNA and YNFKEQ. The CDR3 sequence is 15 residues long. CDR3 DNA sequence: TGTGCCAGCAGCCAAGATGGCCAAGGGTACGCTGAAGCTTTCTTT. It specifies CASSQDGQGYAEAFF.

This clonotype was detected ten times or more. The V gene is TRBV6-5, the J gene TRBJ2-7; D gene unclear. The CDR3 runs 13 residues. In germline, CDR1 is MNHEY, CDR2 SVGAGI. V was clipped by 10 bases and J by 4 bases, with 17 bases between them. Here the CDR3 reads CAIAKARDYEQYF. For the CDR3, the DNA is TGTGCCATAGCAAAGGCCAGAGATTACGAGCAGTACTTC.

The CDR3 reads CASSPQDRVPYGYTF. The DNA of the CDR3 is TGTGCCAGCAGCCCCCAGGACAGGGTCCCCTATGGCTACACCTTC. The rearrangement uses TRBV9 and TRBJ1-2; 8 bases fit TRBD1. V shed 4 bases, J shed 4 bases, and the junction held 9 bases outside the gene matches. The CDR3 length is 15 residues. Germline V gene data show CDR1 as SGDLS and CDR2 as YYNGEE.

On this clonotype itself: A much bigger clone sits one base away, suggesting this may be a read error. J is TRBJ2-1 and V is TRBV7-3; D is perhaps TRBD2 (6 bases). V lost 3 bases and J 0 bases, leaving 12 bases between the germline ends. Germline CDR1 SGHTA, CDR2 FQGTGA. This CDR3 is 16 amino acids long. The CDR3 reads CASSFVTSLSYNEQFF. Here the CDR3 DNA reads TGTGCCAGCAGCTTTGTAACTAGCCTCTCCTACAATGAGCAGTTCTTC. Full variable domain (outside the CDR3, taken from reference TRBV7-3 and TRBJ2-1): GAGVSQTPSNKVTEKGKYVELRCDPISGHTALYWYRQSLGQGPEFLIYFQGTGAADDSGLPNDRFFAVRPEGSVSTLKIQRTERGDSAVYLCASSFVTSLSYNEQFFGPGTRLTVL.

For this clonotype: A much larger clonotype is one base distant, so this may be a read error. The V and J genes are TRBV20-1 and TRBJ1-6; 8 positions match TRBD1. Germline V gene sequence: CDR1 DFQATT, CDR2 SNEGSKA (reference sequence). The CDR3 loop spans 13 amino acids. The CDR3 loop is CSARDDRGLPPHF. The CDR3 nucleotides are TGCAGTGCTAGAGATGACAGGGGTTTGCCCCCCCACTTT.

The chain uses TRBV6-5 and TRBJ2-6; D may be TRBD1 (6 bases). CDR3 length: 15 residues. Trimming removed 5 bases at V and 2 bases at J, with 10 bases between. CDR1 is MNHEY and CDR2 is SVGAGI in the germline V gene. The CDR3 DNA follows: TGTGCCAGCAGTGCCTCAGGGGCTGGGGCCAACGTCCTGACTTTC. It encodes CASSASGAGANVLTF.

This clonotype was observed at least ten times. The rearrangement uses TRBV29-1 and TRBJ1-2; TRBD1 might be the D (5 bases). In germline, CDR1 is SQVTM, CDR2 ANQGSEA. This CDR3 contains 14 residues. Trimming took off 2 bases at V and 0 bases at J, with 10 bases between the two ends. This chain's CDR3 is CSVESGAANYGYTF. CDR3 sequence (DNA): TGCAGCGTTGAATCTGGGGCCGCTAACTATGGCTACACCTTC.

The CDR3 sequence: CASSPFVRSGGTEAFF. The DNA for the CDR3 is TGTGCCAGCTCACCATTTGTCAGGAGCGGGGGCACTGAAGCTTTCTTT. The gene calls are TRBV18 and TRBJ1-1, with D possibly TRBD1 on 5 matching bases. V was cut by 2 bases and J by 4 bases, with 17 bases left in between. The CDR3 has 16 amino acids. The V gene's germline CDR1 is KGHSH and CDR2 LQKENI.

This clonotype was seen repeatedly, ten times or more. The chain has TRBV12-3 or TRBV12-4 and TRBJ2-7; 11 positions agree with TRBD1. V gave up 6 bases and J gave up 4 bases; unmatched junction bases: 8. This CDR3 is built from 15 residues. The CDR3 DNA is TGTGCCAGCAGGCGGACAGGGGGCGCGGGGTACGAGCAGTACTTC. Translation gives CASRRTGGAGYEQYF.

The chain employs TRBV20-1 and TRBJ2-3; 8 bases match TRBD2. With 2 bases clipped from V and 2 bases from J, the junction kept 6 bases outside the gene matches. This CDR3 is 15 amino acids long. CDR1 is DFQATT and CDR2 is SNEGSKA in the germline V gene (reference sequence). CDR3 amino acids: CSARIIAGYTDTQYF. Here the CDR3 DNA reads TGCAGTGCTAGAATAATAGCGGGGTACACAGATACGCAGTATTTT.

The rearrangement links TRBV9 to TRBJ1-2; the D gene is possibly TRBD1 (5 bases). Trimming shortened V by 2 bases and J by 7 bases, and 18 bases separated the two germline ends. This CDR3 contains 15 residues. The germline V gene has CDR1 SGDLS and CDR2 YYNGEE. CDR3 sequence (DNA): TGTGCCAGCAGCGTCAGACAGACAGCTCTTTCTGGCTACACCTTC. It translates to CASSVRQTALSGYTF.

This clonotype was counted many times. The CDR3 is CASSEQGASIYEQYF. The DNA of the CDR3 is TGTGCCAGCAGCGAACAGGGGGCGTCCATCTACGAGCAGTACTTC. The V gene is TRBV7-9, the J gene TRBJ2-7, with TRBD1 identical over 9 bases. CDR1 is SEHNR, CDR2 FQNEAQ, per germline (reference sequence). J was trimmed by 3 bases and V by 5 bases; bases with no gene match: 8. There are 15 residues in the CDR3.

This clonotype was observed many times. This chain uses TRBV6-5 with TRBJ2-7; 8 nucleotides match TRBD1. Germline CDR1 and CDR2: MNHEY and SVGAGI. The CDR3 contains 16 residues. V lost 2 bases to trimming and J lost 1 base; unmatched junction nucleotides: 7. This chain's CDR3 is CASSYPQQGGSYEQYF. The CDR3 coding sequence is TGTGCCAGCAGTTACCCGCAACAGGGGGGTTCCTACGAGCAGTACTTC.

This clonotype was observed at least ten times. This CDR3 is CASSQDITDTQYF. The CDR3 region has the DNA TGTGCCAGCAGCCAAGATATAACAGATACGCAGTATTTT. This sequence joins TRBV4-2 and TRBJ2-3; the D is unclear. This CDR3 is 13 amino acids long. Trimming stripped 0 bases from V and 3 bases from J, with 4 bases between. CDR1 LGHNA and CDR2 YNFKEQ come from the germline V gene.

As concerns this clonotype: A much larger clone is a single base away; this may be a read error. DNA for the CDR3: TGCGCCAGCAGTAGGGTAGGCTTCACAGGTACGCAGTATTTT. Translated: CASSRVGFTGTQYF. This chain links TRBV5-1 with TRBJ2-3, with TRBD1 as a possible D gene (5 bases). The CDR3 runs 14 residues. In germline, CDR1 is SGHRS, CDR2 YFSETQ.

The V and J genes are TRBV7-9 and TRBJ2-1, with TRBD1 identical over 8 bases. The junction had 5 bases not matched to a gene; V was cut back by 5 bases and J by 5 bases. In germline, CDR1 is SEHNR, CDR2 FQNEAQ (reference sequence). The CDR3 totals 14 residues. CDR3 nucleotides: TGTGCCAGCAGCGGCAGGGGGCAAAACAATGAGCAGTTCTTC. This encodes CASSGRGQNNEQFF.